This TCR beta chain is drawn from a study of blood T cell repertoires in COVID-19. The CDR3 has 14 residues. Trimming cost V 3 bases and J 4 bases, with 12 bases left between them. CDR1 and CDR2 from the germline V gene are MDHEN and SYDVKM. Some clones are missing from TCRdb's copy, which holds only in-frame ones; the method was immunoSEQ multiplex PCR. The data contain about 72,000 clones, 91% of them singletons. The chain uses TRBV28 and TRBJ2-5, with a possible D match to TRBD1 (5 bases). The TCR was taken from a woman in her sixties or seventies with active COVID-19. The material sequenced was peripheral blood. The CDR3 region has the DNA TGTGCCAGCAGTTTTGTAGGGGCCGGAGAGACCCAGTACTTC. It specifies CASSFVGAGETQYF.